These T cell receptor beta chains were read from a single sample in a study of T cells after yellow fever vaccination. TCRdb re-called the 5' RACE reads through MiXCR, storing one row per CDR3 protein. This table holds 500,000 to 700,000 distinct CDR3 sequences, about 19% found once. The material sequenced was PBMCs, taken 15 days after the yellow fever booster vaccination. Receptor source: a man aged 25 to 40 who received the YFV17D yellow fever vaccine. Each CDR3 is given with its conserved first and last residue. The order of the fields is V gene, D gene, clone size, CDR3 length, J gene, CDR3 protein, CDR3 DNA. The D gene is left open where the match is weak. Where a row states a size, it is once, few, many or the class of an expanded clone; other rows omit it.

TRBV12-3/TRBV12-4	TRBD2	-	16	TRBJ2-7	CASSQRTSGRTYEQYF	TGTGCCAGCAGTCAACGGACTAGCGGGAGGACCTACGAGCAGTACTTC
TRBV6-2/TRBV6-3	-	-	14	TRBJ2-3	CASSYGRFTDTQYF	TGTGCCAGCAGCTACGGGCGGTTCACAGATACGCAGTATTTT
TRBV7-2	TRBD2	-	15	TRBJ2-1	CASSFTLAGGPGAFF	TGTGCCAGCAGCTTTACTCTAGCGGGAGGGCCGGGAGCGTTCTTC
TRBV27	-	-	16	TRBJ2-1	CASSPFGGINYNEQFF	TGTGCCAGCAGTCCCTTCGGTGGGATTAACTACAATGAGCAGTTCTTC
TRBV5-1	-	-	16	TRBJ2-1	CASSLVGSTTYNEQFF	TGCGCCAGCAGCTTGGTGGGCAGTACGACCTACAATGAGCAGTTCTTC
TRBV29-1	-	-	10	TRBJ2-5	CSVAKETQYF	TGCAGCGTTGCCAAAGAGACCCAGTACTTC
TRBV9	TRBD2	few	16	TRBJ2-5	CASSVGPGGNQETQYF	TGTGCCAGCAGCGTAGGACCGGGAGGAAACCAAGAGACCCAGTACTTC
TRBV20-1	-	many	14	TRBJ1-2	CSARDLGRNYGYTF	TGCAGTGCTAGAGACCTAGGAAGGAACTATGGCTACACCTTC
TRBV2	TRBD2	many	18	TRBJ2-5	CASSEKVIVLAGQETQYF	TGTGCCAGCAGTGAAAAGGTTATAGTCCTAGCGGGGCAAGAGACCCAGTACTTC
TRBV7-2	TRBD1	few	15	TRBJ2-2	CASSAWTGRAGELFF	TGTGCCAGCAGCGCCTGGACAGGGAGAGCCGGGGAGCTGTTTTTT
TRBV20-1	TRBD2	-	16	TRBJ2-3	CSARGDSGGRTDTQYF	TGCAGTGCCCGAGGGGACTCGGGAGGGAGGACAGATACGCAGTATTTT
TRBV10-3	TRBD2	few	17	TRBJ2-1	CAITPIPLAGGYNEQFF	TGTGCCATCACCCCCATCCCCCTAGCGGGAGGATACAATGAGCAGTTCTTC
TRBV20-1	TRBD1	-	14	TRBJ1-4	CSAREGTGMEKLFF	TGCAGTGCTAGAGAAGGGACAGGGATGGAAAAACTGTTTTTT
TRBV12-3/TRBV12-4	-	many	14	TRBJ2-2	CASSFWSATGELFF	TGTGCCAGCAGTTTCTGGAGCGCCACCGGGGAGCTGTTTTTT
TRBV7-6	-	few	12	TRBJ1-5	CASSGETGSQHF	TGTGCCAGCAGCGGGGAAACAGGGTCCCAGCATTTT
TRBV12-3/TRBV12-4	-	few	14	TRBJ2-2	CASSFEGNTGELFF	TGTGCCAGCAGTTTTGAAGGGAACACCGGGGAGCTGTTTTTT
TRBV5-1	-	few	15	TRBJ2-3	CASRQLGGPTDTQYF	TGCGCCAGCAGACAACTAGGCGGGCCCACAGATACGCAGTATTTT
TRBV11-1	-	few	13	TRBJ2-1	CASSGGLGNEQFF	TGTGCCAGCAGCGGAGGATTGGGCAATGAGCAGTTCTTC
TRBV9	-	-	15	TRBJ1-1	CASSRSAGSNTEAFF	TGTGCCAGCAGCCGTAGTGCAGGTAGTAACACTGAAGCTTTCTTT
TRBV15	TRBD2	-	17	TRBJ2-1	CATSRDGGLGSYNEQFF	TGTGCCACCAGCAGAGATGGGGGACTAGGCTCCTACAATGAGCAGTTCTTC
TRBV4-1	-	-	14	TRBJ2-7	CASSPRGQLYEQYF	TGCGCCAGCAGCCCAAGAGGCCAGTTATACGAGCAGTACTTC
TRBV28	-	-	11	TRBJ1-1	CASIVSTEAFF	TGTGCCAGCATCGTATCCACTGAAGCTTTCTTT